The 18 T cell receptor beta chains reported below all come from one sample, sequenced in a study of OX40 agonist ivuxolimab in advanced cancers. Sequenced by immunoSEQ multiplex PCR; TCRdb stores in-frame clones only, minus some. The table includes about 62,000 clones, approximately 92% detected once. The starting material was CD4+ or CD8+ T cells sorted from blood, obtained in a trial of the OX40 agonist ivuxolimab. The source is an adult with an advanced solid tumor such as melanoma, head and neck, liver or kidney cancer.

V is TRBV9 and J is TRBJ2-4, with a possible D match to TRBD2 (6 bases). Germline CDR1 and CDR2: SGDLS and YYNGEE. The length of the CDR3 is 15 residues. Trimming shortened V by 4 bases and J by 8 bases, and 19 bases separated the two germline ends. The DNA of the CDR3 is TGTGCCAGCAGCCCTGACGATGGGGGGACGGACATTCAGTACTTC. As protein: CASSPDDGGTDIQYF.

V is TRBV4-1 and J is TRBJ2-7; D unresolved. Germline loops: CDR1 MGHRA, CDR2 YSYEKL. V was shortened by 1 base and J by 4 bases, with 14 bases between the two germline ends. The CDR3 covers 15 residues. The CDR3 spells CASSQGSRVRYEQYF. The CDR3 region has the DNA TGCGCCAGCAGCCAAGGGTCTAGGGTTCGGTACGAGCAGTACTTC.

This clone appeared a single time. This chain connects TRBV4-1 to TRBJ2-7; TRBD1 aligns across 10 bases. This CDR3 spans 15 amino acids. Trimming at V came to 3 bases and at J to 2 bases, leaving 4 bases not matched to a gene. The V gene's germline CDR1 is MGHRA and CDR2 YSYEKL. CDR3 nucleotides: TGCGCCAGCAGCCACCGGGACAGGGGACCCTACGAGCAGTACTTC. It encodes CASSHRDRGPYEQYF.

The CDR3: CASSVGGSNLYEQYF. The CDR3 DNA reads as TGTGCCAGCAGCGTAGGCGGGTCTAACCTCTACGAGCAGTACTTC. V gene TRBV9 combines with J gene TRBJ2-7, with D possibly TRBD2 on 5 matching bases. V lost 0 bases and J lost 3, with 13 bases in between. From germline, CDR1 is SGDLS and CDR2 YYNGEE. CDR3 length equals 15 residues.

The V and J genes are TRBV11-2 and TRBJ1-3; D gene unclear. Germline V gene sequence: CDR1 SGHAT, CDR2 FQNNGV. The CDR3 loop spans 14 amino acids. The V end lost 1 base, the J end lost 0 bases, and 4 bases lay between the germline ends. CDR3 region: CASSLAGSGNTIYF. DNA for the CDR3: TGTGCCAGCAGCTTAGCAGGCTCTGGAAACACCATATATTTT. Combining the CDR3 with reference TRBV11-2 and TRBJ1-3 gives the whole variable domain EAGVAQSPRYKIIEKRQSVAFWCNPISGHATLYWYQQILGQGPKLLIQFQNNGVVDDSQLPKDRFSAERLKGVDSTLKIQPAKLEDSAVYLCASSLAGSGNTIYFGEGSWLTVV.

The chain joins TRBV6-5 to TRBJ1-2; TRBD1 is a possible D gene (5 bases). V lost 8 bases, J lost 8 bases, and 18 bases lay in between. Germline V CDR1 and CDR2: MNHEY, SVGAGI. The CDR3 sequence is 13 residues long. The CDR3 nucleotides read TGTGCCAGCGGTCACGGGGGTCCCTGGGGCTACACCTTC. Translation gives CASGHGGPWGYTF.

V usage is TRBV5-5 and J usage is TRBJ2-1, with unresolved D. Germline assignment: CDR1 SGHKS and CDR2 YYEKEE (reference sequence). The CDR3 has 14 amino acids. V dropped 2 bases and J dropped 0 bases, with 6 bases sitting between them. For the CDR3, the DNA is TGTGCCAGCAGCTTTTCGAGCTCCTACAATGAGCAGTTCTTC. Amino acids: CASSFSSSYNEQFF.

The chain is built from TRBV11-1 and TRBJ2-7; D uncertain. The CDR3 sequence is 14 residues long. CDR1 and CDR2 from the germline V gene are SGHAT and FQDESV (reference sequence). Trimming stripped 2 bases from V and 0 bases from J, with 8 bases between. CDR3 sequence: CASSLSGRSYEQYF. Here the CDR3 DNA reads TGTGCCAGCAGCTTATCGGGTCGCTCCTACGAGCAGTACTTC.

This clone has only a few counts. J is TRBJ1-2 and V is TRBV6-5; 10 bases are shared with TRBD1. After removal of 2 bases from V and 7 bases from J, the junction contained 4 bases not matched to a gene. Germline values: CDR1 MNHEY, CDR2 SVGAGI. This CDR3 is 14 amino acids long. DNA for the CDR3: TGTGCCAGCAGTTACGGGACAGGGGTCGCTGGCTACACCTTC. As protein: CASSYGTGVAGYTF.

The chain is built from TRBV7-6 and TRBJ2-2, with TRBD1 identical over 9 bases. Germline V CDR1 and CDR2: SGHVS, FNYEAQ. Losses at the gene ends were 0 bases for V and 5 bases for J; bases not matched to a gene: 7. The length of the CDR3 is 17 residues. CDR3 nucleotides: TGTGCCAGCAGCTTAGCGAGGGACAGGGATTATACCGGGGAGCTGTTTTTT. Protein sequence: CASSLARDRDYTGELFF.

The CDR3 nucleotides read TGTGCCAGCGCGAGACAGGAGATCCAAGAGACCCAGTACTTC. It specifies CASARQEIQETQYF. The chain has TRBV6-5 and TRBJ2-5, with D perhaps TRBD1 (6 bases). The CDR3 length is 14 residues. Germline V gene data show CDR1 as MNHEY and CDR2 as SVGAGI. Trimming shortened V by 8 bases and J by 1 base, and 14 bases separated the two germline ends.

The rearrangement uses TRBV13 and TRBJ2-7, with D perhaps given as TRBD1 or TRBD2 (7 bases each). V lost 4 bases to trimming and J lost 3 bases, with 19 bases between them. Per the germline V gene, CDR1 is PRHDT and CDR2 is FYEKMQ (reference sequence). The CDR3 loop spans 16 amino acids. Here the CDR3 reads CASSSDREGRVYEQYF. The DNA of the CDR3 is TGTGCCAGCAGCTCCGACAGGGAGGGAAGAGTCTACGAGCAGTACTTC.

The J gene is TRBJ2-7, the V gene TRBV15; D not resolved. This CDR3 region has 15 residues. Germline CDR1 reads LNHNV; CDR2 reads YYDKDF (reference sequence). Trimming left V 1 base short and J 3 bases short, with 13 bases between. DNA of the CDR3: TGTGCCACCAGCAGAGTTACAGAACCGGACTACGAGCAGTACTTC. Amino acid sequence: CATSRVTEPDYEQYF.

V gene TRBV4-1 combines with J gene TRBJ1-6, with D unresolved. Germline CDR1 MGHRA, CDR2 YSYEKL. Trimming removed 1 base at V and 16 bases at J, with 11 bases between. The CDR3 sequence is 12 residues long. DNA of the CDR3: TGCGCCAGCAGCCAAGGGCTCCTTGGGCTCCACTTT. Amino acid sequence: CASSQGLLGLHF.

The chain carries TRBV6-1 and TRBJ1-1; no definite D call. CDR3 length: 14 residues. The V and J ends lost 3 bases and 3 bases respectively, with 11 bases between them. Germline CDR1 and CDR2: MNHNS and SASEGT. CDR3 DNA sequence: TGTGCCAGCAGTGATTGGGGTGGGGACACTGAAGCTTTCTTT. It encodes CASSDWGGDTEAFF.

The V and J genes are TRBV4-2 and TRBJ2-5, with 7 bases fitting TRBD1. The CDR3 consists of 16 residues. J gave up 5 bases and V 1 base, and 10 bases lay outside the gene matches. Germline values: CDR1 LGHNA, CDR2 YNFKEQ. The CDR3 here is CASSQGQGHEGETQYF. CDR3 nucleotide sequence: TGTGCCAGCAGCCAAGGACAGGGCCATGAAGGGGAGACCCAGTACTTC.

The chain is built from TRBV27 and TRBJ2-3; tentatively, D is TRBD1 or TRBD2 (6 bases each). Germline V lookup: CDR1 MNHEY, CDR2 SMNVEV (reference sequence). There are 15 residues in the CDR3. V was trimmed by 6 bases and J by 2 bases, leaving 15 bases between them. The CDR3: CASRTLGGPTDTQYF. CDR3 in DNA: TGTGCCAGCAGAACCCTAGGGGGGCCCACAGATACGCAGTATTTT.

V is TRBV27 and J is TRBJ2-2; D may be TRBD1 (5 bases). Germline V gene lookup returns CDR1 MNHEY and CDR2 SMNVEV (reference sequence). This CDR3 is built from 17 residues. Trimming removed 5 bases from V and 6 bases from J, with 22 bases in between. The CDR3 DNA is TGTGCCAGCAGTCCCAACAGACTCCAGGGAAGAGCCGGGGAGCTGTTTTTT. This encodes CASSPNRLQGRAGELFF.